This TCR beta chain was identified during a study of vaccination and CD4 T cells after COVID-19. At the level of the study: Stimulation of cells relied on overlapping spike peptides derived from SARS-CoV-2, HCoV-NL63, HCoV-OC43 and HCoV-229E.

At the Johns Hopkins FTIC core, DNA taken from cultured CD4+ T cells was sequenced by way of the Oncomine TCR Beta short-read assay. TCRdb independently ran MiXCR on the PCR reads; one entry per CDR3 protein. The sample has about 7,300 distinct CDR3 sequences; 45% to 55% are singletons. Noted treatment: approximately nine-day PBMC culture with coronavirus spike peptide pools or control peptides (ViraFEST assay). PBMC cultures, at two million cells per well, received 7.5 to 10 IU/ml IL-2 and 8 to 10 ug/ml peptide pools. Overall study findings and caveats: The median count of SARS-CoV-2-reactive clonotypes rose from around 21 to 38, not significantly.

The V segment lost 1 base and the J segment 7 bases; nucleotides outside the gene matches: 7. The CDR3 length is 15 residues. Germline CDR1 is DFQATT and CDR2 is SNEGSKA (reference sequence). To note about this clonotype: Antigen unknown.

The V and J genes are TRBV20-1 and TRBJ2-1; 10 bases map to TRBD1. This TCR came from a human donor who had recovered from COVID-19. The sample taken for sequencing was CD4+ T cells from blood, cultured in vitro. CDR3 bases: TGCAGTGCTAGAGGGTCCGGGACAGGGGCAAATGAGCAGTTCTTC. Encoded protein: CSARGSGTGANEQFF.